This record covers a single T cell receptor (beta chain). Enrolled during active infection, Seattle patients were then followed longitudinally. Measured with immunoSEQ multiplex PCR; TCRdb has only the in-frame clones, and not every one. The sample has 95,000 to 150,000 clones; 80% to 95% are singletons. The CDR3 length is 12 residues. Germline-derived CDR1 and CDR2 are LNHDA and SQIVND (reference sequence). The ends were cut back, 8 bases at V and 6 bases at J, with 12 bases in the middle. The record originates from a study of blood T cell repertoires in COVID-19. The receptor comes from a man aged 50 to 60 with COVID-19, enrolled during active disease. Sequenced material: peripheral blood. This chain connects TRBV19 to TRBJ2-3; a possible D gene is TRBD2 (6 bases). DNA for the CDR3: TGTGCCAGTTCAGCCGGGGGTGATACGCAGTATTTT. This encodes CASSAGGDTQYF.